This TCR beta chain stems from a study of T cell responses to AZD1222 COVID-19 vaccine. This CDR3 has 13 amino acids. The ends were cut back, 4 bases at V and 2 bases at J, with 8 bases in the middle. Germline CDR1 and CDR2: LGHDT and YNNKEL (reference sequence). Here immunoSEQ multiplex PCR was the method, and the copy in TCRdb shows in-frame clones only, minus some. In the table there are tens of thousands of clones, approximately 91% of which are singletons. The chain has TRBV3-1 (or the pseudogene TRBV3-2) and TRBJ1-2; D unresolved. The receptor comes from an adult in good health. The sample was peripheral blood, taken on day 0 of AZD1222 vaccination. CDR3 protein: CASSPTRNYGYTF. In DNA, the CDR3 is TGTGCCAGCAGCCCAACTAGGAACTATGGCTACACCTTC.